This TCR beta chain was sequenced in a study of T cells in women clearing cervical HPV infection. V lost 4 bases and J lost 3, with 12 bases in between. CDR1 is PRHDT, CDR2 FYEKMQ, per germline (reference sequence). This CDR3 is built from 14 residues. Dot-blot hybridization genotyped cervical HPV amplified with MY09/MY11 PCR. TCRdb's copy holds only in-frame clones and misses some; the assay was immunoSEQ multiplex PCR. This table lists 35,000 to 50,000 clones. Overall study results and limits: CIN3+ cases had significantly higher TCR repertoire richness than controls, but evenness did not differ.

Concerning this clone itself: Its antigen remains unknown. Read data end 3 residues before the CDR3 end; the end is taken from the germline J gene.

The TCR was taken from a woman between 18 and 69 years old with a cervical HPV16 infection that either progressed to CIN3+ or cleared (not recorded which). The chain employs TRBV13 and TRBJ2-5, with TRBD1 as a possible D gene (6 bases). Sequenced input: blood buffy coat. CDR3 DNA, as far as it was read: TGTGCCAGCAGCTCGAGGACAGTGAAAGAGACC. Translating it yields CASSSRTVKET. Given in full, the CDR3 is CASSSRTVKETQYF.